This TCR beta chain was captured by sequencing in a study of Ad26.COV2.S vaccination and SARS-CoV-2 variants. Sequenced by immunoSEQ multiplex PCR; TCRdb stores in-frame clones only, minus some. The table has hundreds of thousands of clones, more than 75% seen once. Specified treatment: about 20 received Ad26.COV2.S at low or high dose, single or two shots; five or six received placebo; per-sample allocation not given. It was on day 63 after the first vaccine or placebo injection that samples were taken. The donor was a Boston adult aged 18-55 years. V lost 0 bases and J 4 bases, leaving 9 bases between the germline ends. CDR3 length: 14 amino acids. Germline values: CDR1 MGHRA, CDR2 YSYEKL.

V and J are TRBV4-1 and TRBJ1-2, with no clear D. Here the sequenced sample was peripheral blood, taken in a trial of Ad26.COV2.S vaccine versus placebo. The sequence was obtained from a person between 18 and 65 years old who received the Ad26.COV2.S COVID-19 vaccine or a placebo. The CDR3 bases are TGCGCCAGCAGCCAAGATTTGTCAGCCTATGGCTACACCTTC. The encoded protein is CASSQDLSAYGYTF.